This TCR beta chain comes out of a study of cytomegalovirus exposure and HLA in healthy donors. General study results and limits: Rarity held for most TCR sequences, but there were some public TCRs that occurred in many donors.

The CDR3 loop spans 14 amino acids. Germline V gives CDR1 SGHVS, CDR2 FQNEAQ. V dropped 4 bases and J dropped 9 bases, with 16 bases sitting between them. Measured with immunoSEQ multiplex PCR; TCRdb has only the in-frame clones, and not every one. The sample consists of some 70,000 clones, roughly 96% of them appearing once. Turning to this clone: Its antigen is unidentified.

Sequencing was done on a sample of PBMCs. This sequence joins TRBV7-8 and TRBJ2-1, with a possible D match to TRBD2 (6 bases). The clonotype was recovered from a man younger than 35 in good health and CMV-seronegative. This CDR3 reads CASSSRLVRGEQFF. DNA for the CDR3: TGTGCCAGCAGCTCCAGACTAGTTAGGGGTGAGCAGTTCTTC.